The 15 T cell receptor beta chains below were found in one sample sequenced in a study of blood T cell repertoires in COVID-19. The protocol was immunoSEQ multiplex PCR, while the TCRdb copy is restricted to in-frame clones and leaves out a portion. The table has about 100,000 clones, over 75% seen once; the top ten hold under 7.5%. The material sequenced was peripheral blood. The receptors were sampled from a woman aged 55-75 years with acute or convalescent COVID-19.

V gene TRBV19 combines with J gene TRBJ1-5; possible D gene TRBD1, 6 bases. V gave up 3 bases and J gave up 7 bases, with 16 bases separating them. Per germline, CDR1 LNHDA and CDR2 SQIVND (reference sequence). The CDR3 is 15 amino acids. The CDR3 coding sequence is TGTGCCAGTAGTATGGGGGGAGGGGGGAGCCAGCCCCAGCATTTT. Its translation is CASSMGGGGSQPQHF.

The chain has TRBV3-1 (or the pseudogene TRBV3-2) and TRBJ2-4; D call uncertain. V was clipped by 4 bases and J by 0 bases, with 16 bases between them. This CDR3 is built from 17 residues. CDR1 LGHDT and CDR2 YNNKEL come from the germline V gene (reference sequence). Here the CDR3 DNA reads TGTGCCAGCAGCCCGCGTAGAGCTAGGCTAGCCAAAAACATTCAGTACTTC. It specifies CASSPRRARLAKNIQYF.

The gene calls are TRBV11-2 and TRBJ1-4, with 8 nucleotides matching TRBD1. This CDR3 spans 13 amino acids. Unmatched junction bases numbered 5, after V lost 6 bases and J lost 8 bases. The germline V gene has CDR1 SGHAT and CDR2 FQNNGV. CDR3 protein: CASRQGVTEKLFF. The DNA for the CDR3 is TGTGCCAGCAGACAGGGGGTTACGGAAAAACTGTTTTTT.

The V and J genes are TRBV28 and TRBJ2-7; D ambiguous. Trimming left V 7 bases short and J 4 bases short, with 8 bases between. CDR3 length equals 11 residues. The germline CDR1 and CDR2 sequences are MDHEN and SYDVKM. The CDR3 protein is CASTSRYEQYF. DNA of the CDR3: TGTGCCAGCACCTCCAGATACGAGCAGTACTTC.

This chain joins TRBV5-1 and TRBJ2-3; 7 bases align to TRBD1. CDR3 length equals 14 residues. Germline CDR1 SGHRS, CDR2 YFSETQ. With 7 bases clipped from V and 2 bases from J, the junction kept 7 bases outside the gene matches. CDR3 in amino acids: CASHRGETTDTQYF. CDR3 nucleotides: TGCGCCAGCCACAGGGGCGAGACCACAGATACGCAGTATTTT.

This clone was seen only once. The chain recombines TRBV3-1 (or the pseudogene TRBV3-2) with TRBJ1-2; D call uncertain. The V and J ends lost 1 base and 0 bases respectively, with 6 bases between them. Germline V gives CDR1 LGHDT, CDR2 YNNKEL (reference sequence). This CDR3 has 14 residues. CDR3 in DNA: TGTGCCAGCAGCCAAGGAGAAGCTAACTATGGCTACACCTTC. This codes for CASSQGEANYGYTF.

This clone was seen a few times. This chain links TRBV10-2 with TRBJ1-2; TRBD1 agrees at 7 bases. This CDR3 has 13 amino acids. Looked up from germline, CDR1 is WSHSY and CDR2 is SAAADI. V gave up 5 bases and J gave up 3 bases; unmatched junction bases: 3. The CDR3 sequence: CASSRQGDYGYTF. CDR3 DNA sequence: TGCGCCAGCAGTAGACAGGGAGACTATGGCTACACCTTC.

The V gene is TRBV28, the J gene TRBJ1-2; no clear D gene. The CDR3 has 10 residues. Germline CDR1 reads MDHEN; CDR2 reads SYDVKM. V dropped 8 bases and J dropped 8 bases, with 9 bases sitting between them. Written as DNA, the CDR3 is TGTGCCAGCGGTTCTTTAGGCTACACCTTC. Translation gives CASGSLGYTF.

The chain combines TRBV19 with TRBJ2-1, with 8 bases aligning to TRBD2. This CDR3 has 15 residues. The germline V gene encodes CDR1 LNHDA and CDR2 SQIVND (reference sequence). V lost 2 bases and J lost 5; bases outside the gene matches: 5. The DNA of the CDR3 is TGTGCCAGTAGTATATCGAGCGGGAGTCACAATGAGCAGTTCTTC. Amino acid sequence: CASSISSGSHNEQFF.

About this clone: At one of its ends the junction is not consistent with the germline gene, which may arise from a read error. V and J are TRBV7-8 and TRBJ2-5; 8 bases agree with TRBD2. This CDR3 is 18 amino acids long. Germline CDR1 reads SGHVS; CDR2 reads FQNEAQ. CDR3 sequence reads: CASTLNRYWAGGRETQYF. The CDR3 DNA sequence: TGTGCCAGCACCTTAAACCGTTATTGGGCGGGAGGAAGAGAGACCCAGTACTTC.

This clone was seen only a few times. The chain combines TRBV11-2 with TRBJ1-2; 8 positions agree with TRBD1. J lost 5 bases, V lost 5 bases, and 4 bases had no gene match. The germline CDR1 and CDR2 sequences are SGHAT and FQNNGV. This CDR3 contains 13 residues. The CDR3 sequence is CASSPDRAYGYTF. CDR3 nucleotides: TGTGCCAGCAGCCCGGACAGGGCGTATGGCTACACCTTC. Filled out from reference TRBV11-2 and TRBJ1-2, the complete variable domain reads EAGVAQSPRYKIIEKRQSVAFWCNPISGHATLYWYQQILGQGPKLLIQFQNNGVVDDSQLPKDRFSAERLKGVDSTLKIQPAKLEDSAVYLCASSPDRAYGYTFGSGTRLTVV.

V usage is TRBV2 and J usage is TRBJ2-3; D possibly corresponds to TRBD2 (6 bases). The CDR3 is made up of 13 amino acids. The germline V gene encodes CDR1 SNHLY and CDR2 FYNNEI. Deletions cut 7 bases from V and 8 bases from J, with 16 bases between. CDR3 coding DNA: TGTGCCAGCAACGGGGGATTTATAGGTACGCAGTATTTT. Its protein product is CASNGGFIGTQYF.

V gene TRBV12-3 or TRBV12-4 combines with J gene TRBJ1-2; a possible D gene is TRBD1 (6 bases). Between the trimmed V and J ends, which lost 5 bases and 5 bases, there was a span of 9 bases. This CDR3 comprises 12 residues. The CDR3 spells CASSTQGYGYTF. The CDR3 DNA follows: TGTGCCAGCAGTACACAGGGATATGGCTACACCTTC.

The V call is TRBV4-2, the J call TRBJ2-2; 9 bases map to TRBD2. Unmatched junction bases numbered 8, after V lost 2 bases and J lost 10 bases. The CDR3 length is 15 residues. Per the germline V gene, CDR1 is LGHNA and CDR2 is YNFKEQ. This chain's CDR3 is CASSQLAGVGEELFF. The CDR3 DNA reads as TGTGCCAGCAGCCAATTAGCGGGAGTTGGAGAGGAGCTGTTTTTT.

V and J are TRBV27 and TRBJ2-1; 9 nucleotides line up with TRBD2. The CDR3 is 15 amino acids. CDR1 is MNHEY and CDR2 is SMNVEV in the germline V gene (reference sequence). The J segment lost 8 bases and the V segment lost 7 bases, leaving 12 bases of the junction unmatched. CDR3 bases: TGTGCCAGCAACTCTAGACTAGCGGCCTCGGATGAGCAGTTCTTC. Protein sequence: CASNSRLAASDEQFF.